Sequencing of this T cell receptor beta chain was carried out in a study of CD8 T cells in ankylosing spondylitis. Broader study findings: Significantly higher representation of disease-linked clones was reported for matched ankylosing spondylitis synovial fluid. Disease-linked clones bore a CD8+ phenotype and were relatively rare in peripheral blood. Existing reports had already noted some motif variants in reactive arthritis synovial fluid and blood. Typical of ankylosing spondylitis blood, it appeared, was a TCR beta motif of eight highly homologous variants.

This clonotype has just a few counts. The antigen is not known. Libraries of TCR beta came from quantitative 5'-RACE with molecular barcodes. Via MiXCR, TCRdb re-called the 5' RACE reads, giving one row per CDR3 protein. The sample has 800,000 to 900,000 distinct CDR3 sequences; 12% are singletons. The germline CDR1 and CDR2 sequences are MDHEN and SYDVKM. Trimming left V 4 bases short and J 1 base short, with 10 bases between. This CDR3 spans 14 amino acids. This chain connects TRBV28 to TRBJ1-1; D perhaps matches TRBD1 (5 bases). This TCR derives from a male donor with ankylosing spondylitis. Sequencing input: blood, either unsorted or a sorted T cell fraction (not recorded which). In nucleotides, the CDR3 is TGTGCCAGCAGTTCTATAAGGGGGAACACTGAAGCTTTCTTT. It translates to CASSSIRGNTEAFF.